The 9 T cell receptor beta chains reported below all come from one sample, sequenced in a study of blood T cell repertoires in COVID-19. Using immunoSEQ multiplex PCR, the repertoire was profiled, and TCRdb retains in-frame clones only, with some absent. The sample yields hundreds of thousands of clones, about nine tenths seen once. Sequencing was carried out using PBMCs or T cells enriched from blood (not recorded which). The source is a woman aged 50 to 65 who had recovered from COVID-19.

The chain recombines TRBV15 with TRBJ2-7, with TRBD2 matching 10 bases. Germline-derived CDR1 and CDR2 are LNHNV and YYDKDF (reference sequence). The CDR3 has 17 residues. The ends lost 0 bases at V and 1 base at J; junction bases unmatched: 6. The CDR3 sequence: CATSREPGLAVSYEQYF. The CDR3 DNA follows: TGTGCCACCAGCAGAGAACCCGGACTAGCGGTATCCTACGAGCAGTACTTC.

The V gene is TRBV5-1, the J gene TRBJ1-1; 7 nucleotides agree with TRBD1. The germline V gene has CDR1 SGHRS and CDR2 YFSETQ. This CDR3 comprises 16 residues. J lost 1 base, V lost 1 base, and 7 bases had no gene match. In DNA form, the CDR3 reads TGCGCCAGCAGCTTGAGGGGGCAGGGCGAGAACACTGAAGCTTTCTTT. This encodes CASSLRGQGENTEAFF.

The rearrangement links TRBV7-8 to TRBJ2-1; 8 bases match TRBD2. J gave up 7 bases and V 5 bases, and 10 bases lay outside the gene matches. Per the germline V gene, CDR1 is SGHVS and CDR2 is FQNEAQ. CDR3 length: 15 amino acids. The CDR3 loop is CASSQPGLGGNEQFF. The CDR3 DNA reads TGTGCCAGCAGCCAGCCGGGACTAGGCGGGAATGAGCAGTTCTTC.

V gene TRBV4-1 combines with J gene TRBJ2-1; 8 nucleotides line up with TRBD2. The germline V gene encodes CDR1 MGHRA and CDR2 YSYEKL. The CDR3 has 15 residues. The V segment lost 0 bases and the J segment 6 bases; nucleotides outside the gene matches: 4. The CDR3 region has the DNA TGCGCCAGCAGCCAAGACACCGGGACTAGCAATGAGCAGTTCTTC. It specifies CASSQDTGTSNEQFF.

This chain links TRBV18 with TRBJ2-7; 9 positions agree with TRBD1. The CDR3 is 15 amino acids. The trim removed 2 bases at V and 5 bases at J, leaving 7 bases unmatched. In germline, CDR1 is KGHSH, CDR2 LQKENI. CDR3 protein: CASSPVGTGIDEQYF. The CDR3 coding sequence is TGTGCCAGCTCACCAGTCGGGACAGGGATCGACGAGCAGTACTTC. Together with reference TRBV18 and TRBJ2-7, the CDR3 gives the full variable domain: NAGVMQNPRHLVRRRGQEARLRCSPMKGHSHVYWYRQLPEEGLKFMVYLQKENIIDESGMPKERFSAEFPKEGPSILRIQQVVRGDSAAYFCASSPVGTGIDEQYFGPGTRLTVT.

This chain connects TRBV28 to TRBJ1-3, with 7 bases matching TRBD1. The germline V gene encodes CDR1 MDHEN and CDR2 SYDVKM. The V segment lost 5 bases and the J segment 0 bases; nucleotides outside the gene matches: 7. The CDR3 totals 16 residues. The CDR3 DNA reads TGTGCCAGCAGTGTTAGGACAGGCCGCTCTGGAAACACCATATATTTT. This gives the protein CASSVRTGRSGNTIYF.

V usage is TRBV4-3 and J usage is TRBJ1-5; no definite D call. V was pared by 0 bases and J by 3 bases, with 3 bases between. Germline V gene data show CDR1 as LGHNA and CDR2 as YSLEER. The CDR3 contains 13 residues. This CDR3 reads CASSQDNNQPQHF. CDR3 DNA: TGCGCCAGCAGCCAAGACAACAATCAGCCCCAGCATTTT.

The V gene is TRBV5-6, the J gene TRBJ2-7; the D gene is possibly TRBD2 (5 bases). Germline values: CDR1 SGHDT, CDR2 YYEEEE. CDR3 length equals 14 residues. The V end lost 1 base, the J end lost 2 bases, and 10 bases lay between the germline ends. The CDR3 region is CASSLKRQAYEQYF. The CDR3 region has the DNA TGTGCCAGCAGCTTGAAGCGGCAAGCCTACGAGCAGTACTTC. The full variable domain, its missing parts supplied by reference TRBV5-6 and TRBJ2-7, is DAGVTQSPTHLIKTRGQQVTLRCSPKSGHDTVSWYQQALGQGPQFIFQYYEEEERQRGNFPDRFSGHQFPNYSSELNVNALLLGDSALYLCASSLKRQAYEQYFGPGTRLTVT.

V and J are TRBV6-5 and TRBJ2-5; 8 bases match TRBD1. The CDR3 has 15 residues. Germline CDR1 reads MNHEY; CDR2 reads SVGAGI. J lost 5 bases, V lost 3 bases, and 8 bases had no gene match. The DNA for the CDR3 is TGTGCCAGCAGTTATAACCAGGGGGCAGGGGAGACCCAGTACTTC. Translated, it gives CASSYNQGAGETQYF.